A selection of T cell receptor beta chains follows, all from one sample in a study of blood T cell repertoires in COVID-19. Libraries were prepared by immunoSEQ multiplex PCR; TCRdb keeps only in-frame clonotypes and omits some of them. The sample yields tens of thousands of clones, roughly nine tenths seen once. The source material was peripheral blood. These TCRs come from a man aged 65-85 years with acute or convalescent COVID-19. Both conserved end residues are part of each CDR3. Each record gives: J gene, V gene, D gene, clone size, CDR3 protein, CDR3 DNA. D genes are given only for firm matches. Rows may omit the clone size; those that give it use once, few, many or a size class.

TRBJ2-7,TRBV14,TRBD1,-,CASSQEGTVIYEQYF,TGTGCCAGCAGCCAAGAAGGGACAGTAATCTACGAGCAGTACTTC
TRBJ1-2,TRBV9,TRBD1,-,CASSAYWDSRYGYTF,TGTGCCAGCAGCGCCTACTGGGACAGTCGATATGGCTACACCTTC
TRBJ1-6,TRBV12-3/TRBV12-4,-,-,CASSPEYNSPLHF,TGTGCCAGCAGCCCTGAGTATAATTCACCCCTCCACTTT
TRBJ2-2,TRBV2,TRBD2,-,CASSELAGLGELFF,TGTGCCAGCAGTGAACTAGCGGGTCTCGGGGAGCTGTTTTTT
TRBJ2-7,TRBV18,TRBD1,-,CASSQTGTGSSYEQYF,TGTGCCAGCTCGCAGACCGGGACAGGAAGCTCCTACGAGCAGTACTTC
TRBJ1-1,TRBV10-3,-,-,CAIGQGLTEAFF,TGTGCCATCGGGCAGGGGCTCACTGAAGCTTTCTTT
TRBJ1-6,TRBV5-4,-,-,CASSLVDRRNSPLHF,TGTGCCAGCAGCTTGGTAGACAGGAGGAATTCACCCCTCCACTTT
TRBJ2-7,TRBV3-1/TRBV3-2,TRBD1,-,CASSQDEWDRAYEQYF,TGTGCCAGCAGCCAAGATGAGTGGGACAGAGCCTACGAGCAGTACTTC
TRBJ1-2,TRBV19,-,-,CASSPFRDIGYTF,TGTGCCAGTAGTCCCTTCCGGGACATAGGCTACACCTTC
TRBJ1-2,TRBV6-1,-,-,CASSEVRTAYGYTF,TGTGCCAGCAGTGAAGTGCGGACAGCCTATGGCTACACCTTC
TRBJ1-2,TRBV3-1/TRBV3-2,-,-,CASSQEGRRGYTF,TGTGCCAGCAGCCAAGAAGGGCGGAGGGGCTACACCTTC
TRBJ1-2,TRBV25-1,-,once,CASGSGNYGYTF,TGTGCCAGCGGATCAGGGAACTATGGCTACACCTTC
TRBJ2-1,TRBV24-1,TRBD2,-,CATSDPSTAWTSGNFNEQFF,TGTGCCACCAGTGATCCCTCGACAGCTTGGACTAGCGGGAACTTCAATGAGCAGTTCTTC
TRBJ2-3,TRBV19,TRBD1,-,CASSPQGDLGTDTQYF,TGTGCCAGTAGTCCACAGGGGGACTTAGGCACAGATACGCAGTATTTT
TRBJ1-1,TRBV6-6,-,-,CASSYSWGVGAFF,TGTGCCAGCAGTTACTCATGGGGCGTCGGAGCTTTCTTT
TRBJ1-2,TRBV15,-,-,CATSRDVGRAGYTF,TGTGCCACCAGCAGAGATGTCGGGAGGGCTGGCTACACCTTC
TRBJ1-2,TRBV6-2/TRBV6-3,-,large,CASSLRTDYLNYGYTF,TGTGCCAGCAGCCTCCGGACCGACTACCTTAACTATGGCTACACCTTC
TRBJ2-1,TRBV6-2/TRBV6-3,-,-,CASSYSPLNNEQFF,TGTGCCAGCAGTTACTCCCCCCTAAACAATGAGCAGTTCTTC
TRBJ2-7,TRBV13,-,once,CASRFSGTYEQYF,TGTGCCAGCAGGTTTAGCGGTACCTACGAGCAGTACTTC
TRBJ1-3,TRBV9,-,-,CASSASGIPGNTIYF,TGTGCCAGCAGCGCCTCAGGGATCCCTGGAAACACCATATATTTT
TRBJ2-3,TRBV7-9,-,-,CASSSGTDTQYF,TGTGCCAGCAGCTCGGGTACAGATACGCAGTATTTT
TRBJ2-2,TRBV4-1,-,-,CASSQSDYGTGELFF,TGCGCCAGCAGCCAATCGGACTACGGGACCGGGGAGCTGTTTTTT
TRBJ1-6,TRBV2,TRBD1,once,CASKKTGANSPLHF,TGTGCCAGCAAAAAGACAGGGGCGAATTCACCCCTCCACTTT
TRBJ1-2,TRBV27,TRBD1,-,CASSSTLRTGSTDGYTF,TGTGCCAGCAGTTCTACCCTTCGGACAGGGAGTACCGATGGCTACACCTTC
TRBJ2-2,TRBV29-1,TRBD2,-,CSVERLAGDGGTGELFF,TGCAGCGTTGAAAGACTAGCGGGAGATGGCGGCACCGGGGAGCTGTTTTTT
TRBJ1-2,TRBV5-1,TRBD1,few,CASSPRQGQGYGYTF,TGCGCCAGCAGCCCCAGACAGGGCCAAGGATATGGCTACACCTTC
TRBJ2-1,TRBV29-1,TRBD1,-,CSGRQGPSSYNEQFF,TGCAGCGGCCGACAGGGGCCGAGCTCCTACAATGAGCAGTTCTTC
TRBJ2-1,TRBV9,TRBD2,-,CASSSTSGNEQFF,TGTGCCAGCAGTTCGACTAGCGGGAATGAGCAGTTCTTC
TRBJ2-7,TRBV6-2/TRBV6-3,-,-,CASSPAAYEQYF,TGTGCCAGCAGCCCAGCGGCCTACGAGCAGTACTTC
TRBJ1-1,TRBV18,-,once,CASSSSGDTEAFF,TGTGCCAGCTCCTCCTCAGGGGACACTGAAGCTTTCTTT
TRBJ2-1,TRBV7-8,TRBD2,-,CASSLETSGRGGNEQFF,TGTGCCAGCAGCTTAGAAACTAGCGGGAGGGGAGGTAATGAGCAGTTCTTC
TRBJ2-1,TRBV20-1,-,-,CSASTASVKNNEQFF,TGCAGTGCTAGTACGGCTAGCGTTAAAAACAATGAGCAGTTCTTC
TRBJ2-7,TRBV7-2,TRBD1,-,CASSLDRDRNYEQYF,TGTGCCAGCAGCTTAGACCGGGACAGAAACTACGAGCAGTACTTC
TRBJ2-2,TRBV4-2,-,-,CASSRGENTGELFF,TGTGCCAGCAGCAGAGGAGAGAACACCGGGGAGCTGTTTTTT
TRBJ2-7,TRBV5-4,TRBD2,-,CASSPGGSGRAAGEQYF,TGTGCCAGCAGTCCCGGGGGCAGCGGGAGGGCCGCGGGCGAGCAGTACTTC
TRBJ2-2,TRBV7-3,TRBD2,-,CASSTPGLAGEGGTGELFF,TGTGCCAGCAGCACCCCGGGACTAGCGGGAGAGGGGGGGACCGGGGAGCTGTTTTTT
TRBJ2-2,TRBV3-1/TRBV3-2,TRBD2,-,CASSQDLVLAGVYTGELFF,TGTGCCAGCAGCCAAGATTTGGTTCTAGCGGGAGTTTACACCGGGGAGCTGTTTTTT
TRBJ2-5,TRBV25-1,TRBD2,-,CASSETQGLAGVIETQYF,TGTGCCAGCAGTGAAACGCAGGGCCTGGCGGGAGTAATAGAGACCCAGTACTTC
TRBJ2-7,TRBV7-2,TRBD2,-,CASSLGLAGGRQQYF,TGTGCCAGCAGCTTAGGGCTAGCGGGAGGGCGACAGCAGTACTTC
TRBJ2-6,TRBV3-1/TRBV3-2,TRBD2,-,CASSQVPGGTSGSMGGANVLTF,TGTGCCAGCAGCCAAGTACCGGGTGGGACTAGCGGGAGTATGGGTGGGGCCAACGTCCTGACTTTC
TRBJ1-5,TRBV24-1,-,-,CATSDPGGLQPQHF,TGTGCCACCAGTGACCCGGGGGGGTTGCAGCCCCAGCATTTT
TRBJ1-5,TRBV19,-,-,CASSSAYRAFSNQPQHF,TGTGCCAGTAGTTCCGCCTACAGGGCCTTTAGCAATCAGCCCCAGCATTTT
TRBJ1-5,TRBV6-5,-,-,CASSPMRDRNQPQHF,TGTGCCAGCAGTCCCATGCGGGATCGCAATCAGCCCCAGCATTTT
TRBJ1-2,TRBV19,TRBD1,once,CASSIPYGQGRDYGYTF,TGTGCCAGTAGTATCCCATATGGACAGGGACGCGACTATGGCTACACCTTC
TRBJ2-2,TRBV7-2,-,-,CASSIREPGELFF,TGTGCCAGCAGCATCCGGGAGCCCGGGGAGCTGTTTTTT
TRBJ2-5,TRBV3-1/TRBV3-2,TRBD1,-,CASSQGVTGCDQETQYF,TGTGCCAGCAGCCAAGGCGTGACAGGGTGTGATCAAGAGACCCAGTACTTC
TRBJ2-2,TRBV5-1,-,-,CASSPTRVVNTGELFF,TGCGCCAGCAGCCCAACCCGGGTCGTGAACACCGGGGAGCTGTTTTTT
TRBJ2-5,TRBV19,-,-,CASSIRGLQETQYF,TGTGCCAGTAGTATTCGGGGGTTACAAGAGACCCAGTACTTC
TRBJ2-3,TRBV7-9,TRBD2,-,CASTLRTSGSTDTQYF,TGTGCCAGCACCCTCCGGACTAGCGGGAGCACAGATACGCAGTATTTT
TRBJ1-4,TRBV6-4,-,-,CASSLGGDSEKLFF,TGTGCCAGCAGTCTAGGGGGAGATAGTGAAAAACTGTTTTTT
TRBJ2-5,TRBV5-4,TRBD2,once,CASSLGLAGGVQETQYF,TGTGCCAGCAGCTTGGGACTAGCGGGAGGGGTCCAAGAGACCCAGTACTTC
TRBJ2-1,TRBV5-4,TRBD2,-,CASSPGLAGIDEQFF,TGTGCCAGCAGCCCGGGACTAGCGGGAATTGACGAGCAGTTCTTC
TRBJ1-4,TRBV10-3,-,few,CAISDGQGNEKLFF,TGTGCCATCAGTGATGGGCAGGGGAATGAAAAACTGTTTTTT
TRBJ2-1,TRBV6-6,TRBD2,-,CASSRLAGGPRDEQFF,TGTGCCAGCAGTCGACTAGCGGGAGGGCCTAGGGATGAGCAGTTCTTC
TRBJ2-5,TRBV25-1,TRBD2,-,CASSELGRERGETQYF,TGTGCCAGCAGTGAATTAGGGCGGGAGCGGGGGGAGACCCAGTACTTC